The table lists the clone carrying this T cell receptor beta chain with a few counts. This sample was included in a study of blood T cell repertoires in COVID-19. Overall study context: Among Cohort 3 donors, those recovered had two negative PCRs, clearance, or symptom resolution.

Assignment of participants to cohorts was predicated upon participant-reported clinical history. Using immunoSEQ multiplex PCR, the repertoire was profiled, and TCRdb retains in-frame clones only, with some absent. The profile shows a few hundred thousand clones, approximately 89% of them singletons. The sequenced sample was PBMCs or T cells enriched from blood (not recorded which). This clonotype was obtained from a man aged 40-49 years in a cohort exposed to, infected with or recovered from COVID-19 (not recorded which).

CDR3 nucleotides: TGTGCCAGCAGTTTATCTGGGGGGAGTTTGAGCAATGAGCAGTTCTTC. Protein product: CASSLSGGSLSNEQFF. V and J are TRBV27 and TRBJ2-1; TRBD2 might be the D (6 bases). The germline V gene has CDR1 MNHEY and CDR2 SMNVEV (reference sequence). The CDR3 loop spans 16 amino acids. Between the trimmed V and J ends, which lost 0 bases and 6 bases, there was a span of 15 bases.